This T cell receptor (beta chain) emerged from a study of blood T cell repertoires in COVID-19. Germline V gene lookup returns CDR1 SGHRS and CDR2 YFSETQ. The CDR3 has 15 amino acids. Trimming took off 1 base at V and 0 bases at J, with 8 bases between the two ends. This clone was observed a handful of times. The repertoire was sequenced with immunoSEQ multiplex PCR; TCRdb's copy has only in-frame clones and lacks some. The sample has fewer than 250,000 clones; about 83% are singletons. The TCR originated in a woman aged 45-60 years with active or convalescent COVID-19. Sequenced sample: peripheral blood. This rearrangement joins TRBV5-1 to TRBJ2-1, with a weak D call TRBD1 (5 bases). CDR3 sequence reads: CASSLPDSSYNEQFF. The CDR3 DNA reads as TGCGCCAGCAGCTTGCCCGACAGCTCCTACAATGAGCAGTTCTTC.